The clone carrying this TCR beta chain was seen more than once but under ten times. The data were obtained in a study of spatial heterogeneity in lung cancer. At the level of the study: Roughly two years after resection was the median timing of the follow-up PBMC samples, which were sequenced when available.

Indicated time point: blood at routine non-recurrence follow-up after resection. Material for sequencing was whole RNA from tumor, nontumor lung or frozen PBMC, left unsorted. Between the trimmed V and J ends, which lost 0 bases and 8 bases, there was a span of 13 bases. The CDR3 consists of 14 residues. Germline loops: CDR1 MNHEY, CDR2 SVGEGT. TCRdb re-called the 5' RACE reads through MiXCR, storing one row per CDR3 protein. The table lists about 30,000 distinct CDR3 sequences, about 6.3% of them singletons. The J gene is TRBJ1-2, the V gene TRBV6-2 or TRBV6-3; D is unresolved. Specimen: PBMCs, collected at follow-up. This TCR was recovered from a male donor with early-stage non-small cell lung cancer. The CDR3 nucleotides read TGTGCCAGCAGTTACTCTTACGGTGTGGAGGGCTACACCTTC. Translating gives CASSYSYGVEGYTF.